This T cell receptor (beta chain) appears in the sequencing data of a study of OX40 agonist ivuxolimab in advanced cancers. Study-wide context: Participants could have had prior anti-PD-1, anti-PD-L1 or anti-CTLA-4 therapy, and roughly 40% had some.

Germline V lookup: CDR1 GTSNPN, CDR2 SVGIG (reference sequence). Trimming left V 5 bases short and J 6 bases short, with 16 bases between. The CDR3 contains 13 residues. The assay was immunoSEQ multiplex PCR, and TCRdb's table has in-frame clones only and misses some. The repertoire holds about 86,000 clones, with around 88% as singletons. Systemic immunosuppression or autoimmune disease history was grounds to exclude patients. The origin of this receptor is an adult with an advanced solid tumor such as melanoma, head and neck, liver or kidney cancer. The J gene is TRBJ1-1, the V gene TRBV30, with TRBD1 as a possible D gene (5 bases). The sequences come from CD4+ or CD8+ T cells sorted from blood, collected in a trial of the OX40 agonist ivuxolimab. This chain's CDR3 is CAWVREIWSEAFF. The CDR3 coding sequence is TGTGCCTGGGTCAGGGAGATATGGTCTGAAGCTTTCTTT.